Following are 10 T cell receptor beta chains from one sample sequenced in a study of CD8+CD57+ T cells in acquired aplastic anemia. Sequencing involved patients with CD8+CD57+ cell expansion previously shown by flow cytometry. The TCR beta profiling, which covered VDJ combination and CDR3 sequence, was carried out using genomic DNA as the template. TCRdb redid the calling of the reads with MiXCR, one entry per CDR3 protein. Of hundreds of thousands of distinct CDR3 sequences in the sample, 50% to 65% were seen once. Specimen: sorted CD4+, CD8+, or CD8+CD57+ T cells (not recorded which) from PBMCs. All receptors come from a human donor with aplastic anemia.

This clonotype has a count of ten or more. The V gene is TRBV2, the J gene TRBJ1-3; D remains ambiguous. The CDR3 sequence is 16 residues long. Germline V lookup: CDR1 SNHLY, CDR2 FYNNEI. Between the trimmed V and J ends, which lost 4 bases and 1 base, there was a span of 14 bases. Written as DNA, the CDR3 is TGTGCCAGCAGTGTCGAAAGGAGTTTATCTGGAAACACCATATATTTT. This translates into CASSVERSLSGNTIYF.

The chain combines TRBV6-4 with TRBJ1-1, with 8 positions matching TRBD1. This CDR3 has 13 amino acids. Germline V lookup: CDR1 MRHNA, CDR2 SNTAGT. Losses at the gene ends were 6 bases for V and 5 bases for J; bases not matched to a gene: 5. DNA of the CDR3: TGTGCCAGCAGAGACAGGGGAGGAACTGAAGCTTTCTTT. As protein: CASRDRGGTEAFF.

This clonotype appeared many times. The V and J genes are TRBV6-5 and TRBJ2-5; 11 nucleotides match TRBD2. The CDR3 has 16 residues. Germline V gene data show CDR1 as MNHEY and CDR2 as SVGAGI. J lost 2 bases, V lost 4 bases, and 6 bases had no gene match. CDR3 DNA sequence: TGTGCCAGCAGTTCCGTAGCGGGGGGGTGGCAAGAGACCCAGTACTTC. It translates to CASSSVAGGWQETQYF.

The chain uses TRBV10-1 and TRBJ2-7, with 11 nucleotides matching TRBD1. Germline CDR1 WNHNN, CDR2 SYGVQD (reference sequence). The CDR3 is 14 amino acids. Germline trimming cut 8 bases from V and 4 bases from J; bases unmatched to any gene: 7. In DNA, the CDR3 is TGCGCCAGCGGTCCTGGGACAGGGGGGTACGAGCAGTACTTC. Protein product: CASGPGTGGYEQYF.

The genes are TRBV20-1 and TRBJ2-6; D is undetermined. CDR3 length: 14 residues. V was trimmed by 5 bases and J by 0 bases, leaving 8 bases between them. CDR1 is DFQATT, CDR2 SNEGSKA, per germline (reference sequence). The DNA of the CDR3 is TGCAGTGCTGTAAGACGCTCTGGGGCCAACGTCCTGACTTTC. It codes for CSAVRRSGANVLTF.

This clonotype occurred many times. The J gene is TRBJ2-7, the V gene TRBV6-2 or TRBV6-3; tentatively, D is TRBD1 (6 bases). Per germline, CDR1 MNHEY and CDR2 SVGEGT. Trimming left V 2 bases short and J 2 bases short, with 10 bases between. The CDR3 is 14 amino acids. CDR3 amino acids: CASSYPTGTYEQYF. The DNA for the CDR3 is TGTGCCAGCAGTTACCCGACAGGCACCTACGAGCAGTACTTC.

This clonotype was seen ten or more times. The gene calls are TRBV30 and TRBJ1-6, with TRBD1 matching over 8 bases. CDR1 is GTSNPN, CDR2 SVGIG, per germline (reference sequence). The CDR3 runs to 16 residues. The ends lost 0 bases at V and 3 bases at J; junction bases unmatched: 4. DNA of the CDR3: TGTGCCTGGAGTGTTCGGACAGGGATCTATAATTCACCCCTCCACTTT. It specifies CAWSVRTGIYNSPLHF.

The chain has TRBV15 and TRBJ2-7, with a possible D match to TRBD2 (5 bases). V lost 3 bases, J lost 3 bases, and 18 bases lay in between. CDR3 size: 16 residues. CDR1 is LNHNV, CDR2 YYDKDF, per germline (reference sequence). The CDR3: CATSSRFGKLGYEQYF. The DNA of the CDR3 is TGTGCCACCAGCAGTAGATTCGGGAAGTTGGGCTACGAGCAGTACTTC.

This chain connects TRBV6-5 to TRBJ2-5, with a weak D call TRBD1 (5 bases). From germline, CDR1 is MNHEY and CDR2 SVGAGI. The CDR3 sequence is 17 residues long. Trimming cost V 4 bases and J 0 bases, with 18 bases left between them. CDR3 DNA: TGTGCCAGCAGTTTAATGGCCGGACACCCGTACCAAGAGACCCAGTACTTC. This gives the protein CASSLMAGHPYQETQYF.

This clonotype was picked up a small number of times. A much larger clone sits a single nucleotide away, making a read error possible. V usage is TRBV18 and J usage is TRBJ1-6; D is ambiguous. The CDR3 spans 12 residues. Germline lookup yields CDR1 KGHSH and CDR2 LQKENI. The CDR3 DNA reads TGTGCCAGCTCAGCTGGTAATTCACCCCCCCACTTT. Amino acid sequence: CASSAGNSPPHF. Full variable domain (missing parts from reference TRBV18 and TRBJ1-6): NAGVMQNPRHLVRRRGQEARLRCSPMKGHSHVYWYRQLPEEGLKFMVYLQKENIIDESGMPKERFSAEFPKEGPSILRIQQVVRGDSAAYFCASSAGNSPPHFGNGTRLTVT.